Following are 22 T cell receptor beta chains from one sample sequenced in a study of T cell responses to AZD1222 COVID-19 vaccine. This table comes from immunoSEQ multiplex PCR, and its TCRdb copy is limited to in-frame clones, with some not included. The data show about 200,000 clones, about 93% seen once. The starting material was peripheral blood, obtained on day 0 of MenACWY control vaccination. The receptor source for this set is an adult in good health.

V and J are TRBV6-4 and TRBJ1-2; 9 bases line up with TRBD1. CDR1 MRHNA and CDR2 SNTAGT come from the germline V gene. The junction had 6 bases not matched to a gene; V was cut back by 5 bases and J by 5 bases. This CDR3 has 14 residues. The CDR3 DNA reads as TGTGCCAGCAGTTCCGGGACAGGGATTTATGGCTACACCTTC. Amino acids: CASSSGTGIYGYTF.

V usage is TRBV30 and J usage is TRBJ1-5; weak D call: TRBD1 (5 bases). This CDR3 is built from 13 residues. Germline CDR1 reads GTSNPN; CDR2 reads SVGIG (reference sequence). The V end was cut by 2 bases, the J end by 1 base, with 6 bases between. The CDR3 protein is CAWSWDSNQPQHF. The CDR3 DNA reads TGTGCCTGGAGTTGGGACAGCAATCAGCCCCAGCATTTT.

The V and J genes are TRBV18 and TRBJ1-1, with a tentative D call TRBD1 (6 bases). V lost 3 bases and J 0 bases, leaving 14 bases between the germline ends. The germline gives CDR1 KGHSH, CDR2 LQKENI. The CDR3 is 16 residues long. The CDR3 coding sequence is TGTGCCAGCTCACCTAACAGGGTGAACTTGAACACTGAAGCTTTCTTT. Residues: CASSPNRVNLNTEAFF.

J is TRBJ1-6 and V is TRBV12-5; 8 bases agree with TRBD1. CDR1 and CDR2 from the germline V gene are LGHNT and FRNRAP. The CDR3 is made up of 18 amino acids. The junction had 13 bases not matched to a gene; V was cut back by 2 bases and J by 7 bases. In DNA form, the CDR3 reads TGTGCTAGTGGTTTGCTACACCCGGACAGGGTGGGCAATTCACCCCTCCACTTT. Translated: CASGLLHPDRVGNSPLHF.

This chain links TRBV28 with TRBJ1-3, with D perhaps TRBD1 (6 bases). The CDR3 loop spans 13 amino acids. V was clipped by 6 bases and J by 7 bases, with 13 bases between them. Germline CDR1 and CDR2: MDHEN and SYDVKM. CDR3 sequence reads: CASSLGQPNTIYF. The CDR3, as DNA: TGTGCCAGCAGCCTCGGACAGCCTAACACCATATATTTT. Variable domain in full (rest from reference TRBV28 and TRBJ1-3): DVKVTQSSRYLVKRTGEKVFLECVQDMDHENMFWYRQDPGLGLRLIYFSYDVKMKEKGDIPEGYSVSREKKERFSLILESASTNQTSMYLCASSLGQPNTIYFGEGSWLTVV.

This clone was observed a single time. The chain links TRBV5-6 to TRBJ1-3; tentative D call: TRBD1 (5 bases). V was trimmed by 5 bases and J by 5 bases, leaving 14 bases between them. The CDR3 has 14 residues. Germline assignment: CDR1 SGHDT and CDR2 YYEEEE. The CDR3 loop reads CASRQTGFRNTIYF. The CDR3 nucleotides are TGTGCCAGCAGACAAACAGGATTTAGAAACACCATATATTTT.

The J gene is TRBJ1-2, the V gene TRBV30, with D unresolved. The CDR3 has 15 amino acids. V lost 3 bases and J 6 bases, leaving 20 bases between the germline ends. Germline lookup yields CDR1 GTSNPN and CDR2 SVGIG (reference sequence). The chain's CDR3 is CAWSSGRIGGNGYTF. The CDR3 DNA follows: TGTGCCTGGAGCTCCGGCAGGATAGGTGGGAATGGCTACACCTTC.

This chain connects TRBV5-4 to TRBJ1-2; D may be TRBD1 (6 bases). The CDR3 runs to 14 residues. Per germline, CDR1 SGHNT and CDR2 YYREEE (reference sequence). The ends were cut back, 4 bases at V and 5 bases at J, with 15 bases in the middle. CDR3 residues: CASSRTGTRYGYTF. DNA for the CDR3: TGTGCCAGCAGCAGAACCGGGACAAGGTATGGCTACACCTTC.

The chain is built from TRBV6-2 or TRBV6-3 and TRBJ2-7; D not resolved. With 5 bases removed from V and 2 bases from J, the gap between germline ends came to 10 bases. Germline lookup yields CDR1 MNHEY and CDR2 SVGEGT. The CDR3 has 13 amino acids. The CDR3 DNA follows: TGTGCCAGCAGTCGGCTCAACGCCTACGAGCAGTACTTC. Protein sequence: CASSRLNAYEQYF.

This chain uses TRBV7-2 with TRBJ2-3; a possible D gene is TRBD2 (6 bases). Trimming stripped 5 bases from V and 10 bases from J, with 22 bases between. This CDR3 has 15 amino acids. Germline V gene data show CDR1 as SGHTA and CDR2 as FQGNSA. The DNA for the CDR3 is TGTGCCAGCAGCCAATTGGGGGGTGGGTCAACATCGCAGTATTTT. This gives the protein CASSQLGGGSTSQYF. The whole variable domain, filled in from reference TRBV7-2 and TRBJ2-3, reads GAGVSQSPSNKVTEKGKDVELRCDPISGHTALYWYRQSLGQGLEFLIYFQGNSAPDKSGLPSDRFSAERTGGSVSTLTIQRTQQEDSAVYLCASSQLGGGSTSQYFGPGTRLTVL.

The V and J genes are TRBV5-6 and TRBJ2-1; 7 bases are shared with TRBD1. The J segment lost 4 bases and the V segment lost 5 bases, leaving 3 bases of the junction unmatched. The length of the CDR3 is 13 residues. In germline, CDR1 is SGHDT, CDR2 YYEEEE. Here the CDR3 DNA reads TGTGCCAGCAGTCTGACAGGGTACAATGAGCAGTTCTTC. It is translated as CASSLTGYNEQFF.

This sequence joins TRBV28 and TRBJ1-2; D not resolved. The V gene's germline CDR1 is MDHEN and CDR2 SYDVKM. The V gene lost 4 bases and the J gene lost 5 bases, with 14 bases spanning the gap. CDR3 size: 14 residues. As DNA, the CDR3 is TGTGCCAGCAGTTCCCGGCCGGCGGGTTATGGCTACACCTTC. Translating gives CASSSRPAGYGYTF.

V usage is TRBV7-9 and J usage is TRBJ2-1; 10 positions match TRBD2. The length of the CDR3 is 13 residues. The V and J ends lost 8 bases and 12 bases, in that order; junction bases with no gene match: 10. Germline V gene lookup returns CDR1 SEHNR and CDR2 FQNEAQ (reference sequence). DNA for the CDR3: TGTGCCAGCCGGGGGCTAGCGGGGGATGCGCAGTTCTTC. Encoded protein: CASRGLAGDAQFF.

The chain is built from TRBV4-1 and TRBJ1-3; TRBD1 matches 7 bases. The V and J ends lost 1 base and 0 bases, in that order; junction bases with no gene match: 9. Per the germline V gene, CDR1 is MGHRA and CDR2 is YSYEKL. The CDR3 is 18 residues long. The CDR3 coding sequence is TGCGCCAGCAGCCAAGGGACAGGAGGAACTTTCTCTGGAAACACCATATATTTT. The encoded protein is CASSQGTGGTFSGNTIYF.

This chain connects TRBV7-3 to TRBJ1-1; D gene ambiguous. The CDR3 extends over 14 amino acids. Trimming took 0 bases from V and 4 from J, leaving 9 bases between them. In germline, CDR1 is SGHTA, CDR2 FQGTGA. The CDR3 DNA reads as TGTGCCAGCAGCTTAACTGGGGAGGGCACTGAAGCTTTCTTT. Translated: CASSLTGEGTEAFF.

The genes are TRBV11-2 and TRBJ2-1, with 7 nucleotides matching TRBD2. Germline lookup yields CDR1 SGHAT and CDR2 FQNNGV. CDR3 length: 16 residues. The ends lost 0 bases at V and 5 bases at J; junction bases unmatched: 7. In DNA form, the CDR3 reads TGTGCCAGCAGCTTAGAGATCTGGGGGGGAAACAATGAGCAGTTCTTC. The encoded protein is CASSLEIWGGNNEQFF. Filled out from reference TRBV11-2 and TRBJ2-1, the complete variable domain reads EAGVAQSPRYKIIEKRQSVAFWCNPISGHATLYWYQQILGQGPKLLIQFQNNGVVDDSQLPKDRFSAERLKGVDSTLKIQPAKLEDSAVYLCASSLEIWGGNNEQFFGPGTRLTVL.

This clone was seen a single time. The CDR3 nucleotides are TGCGCCAGCAGCTCTCCCCCGGGTGGCTACACCTTC. It translates to CASSSPPGGYTF. This rearrangement joins TRBV5-1 to TRBJ1-2; D is unclear. The CDR3 sequence is 12 residues long. Per the germline V gene, CDR1 is SGHRS and CDR2 is YFSETQ. V was clipped by 3 bases and J by 7 bases, with 10 bases between them.

The chain combines TRBV7-9 with TRBJ1-4; D gene uncertain. Between the trimmed V and J ends, which lost 11 bases and 8 bases, there was a span of 15 bases. CDR1 is SEHNR and CDR2 is FQNEAQ in the germline V gene (reference sequence). The CDR3 is made up of 12 amino acids. The CDR3, as DNA: TGTGCCTTTCCACCAACGGGGGAAAAACTGTTTTTT. Protein: CAFPPTGEKLFF.

CDR3 amino acids: CASSPGRGGPNEQFF. The CDR3 DNA is TGTGCCAGCAGCCCAGGGCGGGGGGGCCCCAATGAGCAGTTCTTC. The chain links TRBV6-5 to TRBJ2-1; 9 bases map to TRBD2. Germline V gene lookup returns CDR1 MNHEY and CDR2 SVGAGI. J lost 6 bases, V lost 6 bases, and 9 bases had no gene match. CDR3 length equals 15 residues.

The chain has TRBV6-5 and TRBJ1-6; TRBD1 agrees at 7 bases. Germline trimming cut 2 bases from V and 7 bases from J; bases unmatched to any gene: 5. The CDR3 is 15 amino acids. The germline V gene has CDR1 MNHEY and CDR2 SVGAGI. As DNA, the CDR3 is TGTGCCAGCAGTTACGAGAGGGGGCCAAATTCACCCCTCCACTTT. It encodes CASSYERGPNSPLHF.

The J gene is TRBJ1-2, the V gene TRBV7-2, with a weak D call TRBD1 (5 bases). Germline V lookup: CDR1 SGHTA, CDR2 FQGNSA. The CDR3 loop spans 14 amino acids. V lost 7 bases and J 8 bases, leaving 20 bases between the germline ends. The CDR3 region has the DNA TGTGCCAGCACCGTACTGGCAGGGAGGGGCGGCTACACCTTC. Amino acid sequence: CASTVLAGRGGYTF.

In DNA form, the CDR3 reads TGTGCCAGCAGCTTAGCTGGGACAGCTTACGAGCAGTACTTC. Translating gives CASSLAGTAYEQYF. The chain carries TRBV7-2 and TRBJ2-7; the match to TRBD1 covers 7 bases. V shed 0 bases, J shed 4 bases, and the junction held 3 bases outside the gene matches. The CDR3 sequence is 14 residues long. CDR1 and CDR2 from the germline V gene are SGHTA and FQGNSA. Full variable domain (remainder filled in from reference TRBV7-2 and TRBJ2-7): GAGVSQSPSNKVTEKGKDVELRCDPISGHTALYWYRQSLGQGLEFLIYFQGNSAPDKSGLPSDRFSAERTGGSVSTLTIQRTQQEDSAVYLCASSLAGTAYEQYFGPGTRLTVT.